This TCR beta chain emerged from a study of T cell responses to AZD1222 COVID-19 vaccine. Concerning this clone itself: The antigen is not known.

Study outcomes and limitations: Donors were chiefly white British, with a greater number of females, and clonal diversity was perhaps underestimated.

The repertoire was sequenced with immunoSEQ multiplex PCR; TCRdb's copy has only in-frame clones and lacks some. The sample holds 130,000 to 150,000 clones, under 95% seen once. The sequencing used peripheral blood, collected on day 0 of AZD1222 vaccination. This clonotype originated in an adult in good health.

In DNA, the CDR3 is TGTGCCAGCAGTTTATTTGGGAAGGACGAGCAGTACTTC. Protein: CASSLFGKDEQYF. The rearrangement links TRBV28 to TRBJ2-7; D gene uncertain. V lost 1 base and J 5 bases, leaving 9 bases between the germline ends. CDR1 is MDHEN, CDR2 SYDVKM, per germline. The CDR3 length is 13 residues.